The rows below give T cell receptor beta chains drawn from one sample of a study of blood T cell repertoires in COVID-19. Clones were read by immunoSEQ multiplex PCR, and TCRdb kept only the in-frame ones, dropping some. This sample has under 80,000 clones, with 88% found just once. Specimen: peripheral blood. The receptors originated from a human donor in a cohort sampled during active COVID-19. Both conserved end residues are part of each CDR3. D genes are given only for firm matches. Clone sizes are given selectively: once, few, many, or a class where the clone is expanded.

TRBV11-2	TRBD2	TRBJ2-4	.	CASSLGPGPGLHKNIQYF	TGTGCCAGCAGCTTAGGACCAGGTCCGGGACTACACAAAAACATTCAGTACTTC
TRBV28	.	TRBJ2-7	.	CASRTLTRGIGYEQYF	TGTGCCAGCAGAACCCTGACTAGGGGCATTGGGTACGAGCAGTACTTC
TRBV30	.	TRBJ1-4	.	CAWRRLKKLFF	TGTGCCTGGCGCAGGTTGAAGAAACTGTTTTTT
TRBV6-5	.	TRBJ1-6	.	CATWSRANSPLHF	TGTGCCACTTGGTCCAGGGCTAATTCACCCCTCCACTTT
TRBV5-4	TRBD2	TRBJ2-1	.	CASSRGREAEQFF	TGTGCCAGCAGCCGGGGGCGGGAGGCTGAGCAGTTCTTC
TRBV11-2	.	TRBJ2-3	once	CASSLDGSWDTQYF	TGTGCCAGCAGCTTAGACGGTAGCTGGGATACGCAGTATTTT
TRBV24-1	.	TRBJ2-5	.	CATSAAGDQETQYF	TGTGCCACCAGTGCCGCAGGGGACCAAGAGACCCAGTACTTC
TRBV30	.	TRBJ2-3	.	CAYRPSATTDTQYF	TGTGCCTACCGTCCTAGCGCCACCACAGATACGCAGTATTTT
TRBV28	.	TRBJ2-5	few	CASGLETQYF	TGTGCCAGCGGCTTAGAGACCCAGTACTTC
TRBV7-2	.	TRBJ2-7	.	CASSPRGLKWEQYF	TGTGCCAGCAGCCCCAGGGGCCTGAAATGGGAGCAGTACTTC
TRBV6-6	.	TRBJ1-2	.	CASRPSNAGYTF	TGTGCCAGCAGACCCAGTAACGCTGGCTACACCTTC
TRBV28	TRBD2	TRBJ2-1	.	CASSLRTSGGGRGEQFF	TGTGCCAGCAGTTTGAGGACTAGCGGGGGCGGAAGGGGGGAGCAGTTCTTC
TRBV6-6	TRBD1	TRBJ1-6	.	CASSYRDRVGSPLHF	TGTGCCAGCAGTTACCGGGACAGGGTTGGTTCACCCCTCCACTTT
TRBV19	.	TRBJ1-3	.	CASSLGRALSGNTIYF	TGTGCCAGTAGTCTCGGCAGGGCCCTCTCTGGAAACACCATATATTTT
TRBV15	TRBD2	TRBJ2-1	.	CATSRGGTGGVDEQFF	TGTGCCACCAGCAGAGGGGGGACGGGAGGGGTTGATGAGCAGTTCTTC
TRBV10-2	.	TRBJ2-6	.	CASSELREAGANVLTF	TGCGCCAGCAGTGAGCTCAGGGAGGCTGGGGCCAACGTCCTGACTTTC
TRBV9	TRBD1	TRBJ2-3	.	CASSVVGTGQSDTQYF	TGTGCCAGCAGCGTAGTGGGGACAGGGCAATCGGATACGCAGTATTTT
TRBV11-2	TRBD2	TRBJ2-1	.	CASSLGGTSGMPEQFF	TGTGCCAGCAGCTTAGGAGGGACTAGCGGGATGCCTGAGCAGTTCTTC
TRBV4-2	.	TRBJ1-6	.	CASSQGMEGGSPLHF	TGTGCCAGCAGCCAAGGGATGGAGGGAGGATCACCCCTCCACTTT
TRBV19	.	TRBJ2-6	once	CASSIEPQGVLTF	TGTGCCAGCTCGATAGAGCCTCAGGGCGTCCTGACTTTC
TRBV12-3/TRBV12-4	TRBD1	TRBJ2-1	few	CASSPDRRYPFF	TGTGCCAGCAGCCCGGACAGGAGGTATCCGTTCTTC
TRBV7-3	TRBD2	TRBJ2-1	.	CASSLNVLAGENEQFF	TGTGCCAGCAGCTTAAATGTGCTAGCGGGAGAAAATGAGCAGTTCTTC
TRBV19	TRBD2	TRBJ2-1	.	CASSIRGGRPEQFF	TGTGCCAGTAGTATAAGAGGCGGGAGGCCTGAGCAGTTCTTC
TRBV27	.	TRBJ2-1	.	CASSLQRGNEQFF	TGTGCCAGCAGTTTACAGCGAGGGAATGAGCAGTTCTTC
TRBV6-5	.	TRBJ1-5	few	CASTLQDVGYQPQHF	TGTGCCAGCACCCTACAGGACGTAGGTTATCAGCCCCAGCATTTT
TRBV7-7	.	TRBJ2-5	.	CASSLNPSGETQYF	TGTGCCAGCAGCTTAAACCCAAGCGGGGAGACCCAGTACTTC
TRBV19	.	TRBJ1-3	.	CASSPGTGFGNTIYF	TGTGCCAGTAGCCCTGGAACAGGGTTTGGAAACACCATATATTTT
TRBV6-5	.	TRBJ1-1	.	CASRRVSNTEAFF	TGTGCCAGCAGACGCGTTTCGAACACTGAAGCTTTCTTT
TRBV2	TRBD2	TRBJ2-2	.	CASSNSGTSGRKYTGELFF	TGTGCCAGCAGTAACTCCGGGACTAGCGGGAGGAAGTACACCGGGGAGCTGTTTTTT
TRBV27	.	TRBJ2-1	.	CASSFFGGGEQFF	TGTGCCAGCAGTTTCTTTGGGGGAGGAGAGCAGTTCTTC
TRBV11-1	.	TRBJ2-1	once	CASSLATNHEQFF	TGTGCCAGCAGCTTAGCGACAAACCATGAGCAGTTCTTC
TRBV29-1	.	TRBJ2-5	few	CSVAAGQETQYF	TGCAGCGTTGCGGCAGGGCAAGAGACCCAGTACTTC
TRBV3-1/TRBV3-2	TRBD1	TRBJ2-1	few	CASSLQGSNEQFF	TGTGCCAGCAGCCTACAGGGGTCGAATGAGCAGTTCTTC
TRBV19	.	TRBJ1-5	.	CASSIMFQNNQPQHF	TGTGCCAGTAGTATAATGTTCCAGAACAATCAGCCCCAGCATTTT
TRBV5-1	TRBD2	TRBJ2-1	.	CASISTSGSWNEQFF	TGCGCCAGCATCTCGACTAGCGGGAGTTGGAATGAGCAGTTCTTC
TRBV3-1/TRBV3-2	.	TRBJ1-1	.	CASSQLPTGTEAFF	TGTGCCAGCAGCCAATTACCTACAGGGACTGAAGCTTTCTTT
TRBV13	.	TRBJ1-1	.	CASSLDQGMSTEAFF	TGTGCCAGCAGCTTAGATCAGGGTATGAGCACTGAAGCTTTCTTT
TRBV18	TRBD1	TRBJ2-7	.	CASSPGRGYEQYF	TGTGCCAGCTCACCGGGCAGGGGGTACGAGCAGTACTTC
TRBV2	.	TRBJ2-5	.	CASSERNREFRETQYF	TGTGCCAGCAGTGAAAGAAACAGGGAGTTCAGGGAGACCCAGTACTTC
TRBV7-9	.	TRBJ1-4	.	CASSLAGAANEKLFF	TGTGCCAGCAGCTTAGCGGGGGCGGCTAATGAAAAACTGTTTTTT
TRBV11-3	.	TRBJ1-3	.	CASSLGTILTLAIYF	TGTGCCAGCAGCTTAGGAACTATTCTAACCCTCGCCATATATTTT
TRBV5-1	TRBD2	TRBJ2-5	.	CASSLSGSLETQYF	TGCGCCAGCAGCTTGAGCGGGAGCCTAGAGACCCAGTACTTC
TRBV20-1	TRBD2	TRBJ2-5	.	CSASSLAGVLYQETQYF	TGCAGTGCTAGTTCTCTAGCGGGGGTCTTGTACCAAGAGACCCAGTACTTC
TRBV6-6	.	TRBJ1-3	.	CASSPHGGSSGNTIYF	TGTGCCAGCAGTCCTCACGGCGGGAGCTCTGGAAACACCATATATTTT
TRBV4-2	.	TRBJ2-1	.	CASSQDPASYNEQFF	TGTGCCAGCAGCCAAGACCCCGCCAGTTACAATGAGCAGTTCTTC